A single sample is the source of the 13 T cell receptor beta chains below, sequenced in a study of shared clonotypes between healthy human individuals (dated by TCRdb to 2018 to 2021). CD8 naive samples were obtained by positive selection for CCR7 among CD45RO-negative cells, yielding a CD45RA+CCR7+ population from which TemRA cells were excluded. The library came from the immunoSEQ multiplex PCR assay. TCRdb's version of the immuneACCESS table is confined to in-frame rearrangements and falls short of the full clone set. An unresolved V gene accounts for under half of the shortfall where checked; the remainder is of unknown origin. Counted in this sample were roughly 2 million clones; less than 95% of them appeared once. The ten biggest clones cover roughly 1% of the sample. The specimen sequenced was naive CD8+ T cells sorted from blood. The cell subset or site label, read with the paper, signifies: CD45RA+CCR7+. The receptors here all came from a man in his late teens or twenties in good health.

The chain recombines TRBV5-1 with TRBJ2-7; 8 bases match TRBD2. Trimming cost V 0 bases and J 2 bases; bases outside gene matches: 10. The CDR3 totals 17 residues. Germline V gene lookup returns CDR1 SGHRS and CDR2 YFSETQ. CDR3 loop: CASSLGLAGLTPYEQYF. The CDR3 DNA sequence: TGCGCCAGCAGCTTGGGGTTAGCGGGACTTACCCCCTACGAGCAGTACTTC.

V usage is TRBV2 and J usage is TRBJ2-7; 9 nucleotides match TRBD2. In germline, CDR1 is SNHLY, CDR2 FYNNEI. CDR3 length: 15 residues. V trimming: 5 bases; J trimming: 0 bases; junction bases outside the gene matches: 5. As DNA, the CDR3 is TGTGCCAGCAGTACGGGAGCGGGGGGCTCCTACGAGCAGTACTTC. Amino acid sequence: CASSTGAGGSYEQYF.

The CDR3 nucleotides are TGTGCCAGCAGCTTTCGCACCGGGGCAGGGACTAGGTCACCCCTCCACTTT. Translation gives CASSFRTGAGTRSPLHF. The chain combines TRBV7-2 with TRBJ1-6; D possibly corresponds to TRBD1 (5 bases). The germline V gene encodes CDR1 SGHTA and CDR2 FQGNSA. This CDR3 is 17 amino acids long. Trimming cost V 3 bases and J 10 bases, with 22 bases left between them.

The chain employs TRBV5-6 and TRBJ1-1; possibly TRBD1 for D (5 bases). The V gene lost 5 bases and the J gene lost 4 bases, with 15 bases spanning the gap. There are 14 residues in the CDR3. Germline CDR1 SGHDT, CDR2 YYEEEE. CDR3: CASRSQGSGTEAFF. CDR3 bases: TGTGCCAGCAGATCGCAGGGATCGGGCACTGAAGCTTTCTTT.

The chain is built from TRBV7-8 and TRBJ1-5; tentative D call: TRBD1 (6 bases). This CDR3 has 15 amino acids. Germline CDR1 and CDR2: SGHVS and FQNEAQ. Trimming shortened V by 4 bases and J by 0 bases, and 10 bases separated the two germline ends. The CDR3 coding sequence is TGTGCCAGCAGCTGGAGGACAGATAGCAATCAGCCCCAGCATTTT. It codes for CASSWRTDSNQPQHF.

The V call is TRBV2, the J call TRBJ2-3; 9 nucleotides match TRBD2. The CDR3 has 13 residues. Germline CDR1 SNHLY, CDR2 FYNNEI. V lost 2 bases, J lost 8 bases, and 2 bases stayed unmatched. The CDR3 bases are TGTGCCAGCAGTGAATTAGCGGGGGTTACGCAGTATTTT. The encoded protein is CASSELAGVTQYF.

The chain employs TRBV5-1 and TRBJ2-5; no reliable D call. The CDR3 sequence is 14 residues long. V was cut by 1 base and J by 3 bases, with 10 bases left in between. Per the germline V gene, CDR1 is SGHRS and CDR2 is YFSETQ. The CDR3 sequence: CASSLIMTEETQYF. CDR3 bases: TGCGCCAGCAGCTTGATCATGACGGAAGAGACCCAGTACTTC. Full variable domain (rest looked up from reference TRBV5-1 and TRBJ2-5): KAGVTQTPRYLIKTRGQQVTLSCSPISGHRSVSWYQQTPGQGLQFLFEYFSETQRNKGNFPGRFSGRQFSNSRSEMNVSTLELGDSALYLCASSLIMTEETQYFGPGTRLLVL.

The CDR3 bases are TGTGCCTGGAGCGGACACTCTCAAGAGACCCAGTACTTC. This translates into CAWSGHSQETQYF. The V and J genes are TRBV30 and TRBJ2-5; the D gene is possibly TRBD1 (5 bases). This CDR3 has 13 residues. Germline lookup yields CDR1 GTSNPN and CDR2 SVGIG (reference sequence). Trimming shortened V by 3 bases and J by 2 bases, and 10 bases separated the two germline ends. Variable domain in full (rest from reference TRBV30 and TRBJ2-5): SQTIHQWPATLVQPVGSPLSLECTVEGTSNPNLYWYRQAAGRGLQLLFYSVGIGQISSEVPQNLSASRPQDRQFILSSKKLLLSDSGFYLCAWSGHSQETQYFGPGTRLLVL.

The rearrangement joins TRBV28 to TRBJ1-1; D is possibly TRBD1 (5 bases). CDR1 is MDHEN, CDR2 SYDVKM, per germline. Trimming removed 4 bases from V and 0 bases from J, with 9 bases in between. This CDR3 has 14 amino acids. The CDR3 nucleotides read TGTGCCAGCAGTTATCAGGGAATGAACACTGAAGCTTTCTTT. Protein: CASSYQGMNTEAFF.

The V call is TRBV5-3, the J call TRBJ2-7; D is unresolved. TRBV5-3 is flagged as an ORF with uncertain function. This CDR3 has 13 amino acids. V lost 4 bases and J 3 bases, leaving 11 bases between the germline ends. The CDR3 nucleotides read TGTGCCAGAAGCAAAACCGCATTCTACGAGCAGTACTTC. Amino acids: CARSKTAFYEQYF.

The chain couples TRBV5-6 to TRBJ1-1; D is perhaps TRBD1 (6 bases). CDR3 length: 18 residues. V lost 0 bases and J lost 5, with 23 bases in between. The germline V gene has CDR1 SGHDT and CDR2 YYEEEE. CDR3 protein: CASSLGAGWAGEKTEAFF. The CDR3 DNA sequence: TGTGCCAGCAGCTTGGGGGCCGGCTGGGCAGGGGAGAAAACTGAAGCTTTCTTT.

V gene TRBV9 combines with J gene TRBJ2-1; 7 bases fit TRBD2. CDR3 size: 16 residues. The germline V gene encodes CDR1 SGDLS and CDR2 YYNGEE. Trimming removed 0 bases from V and 0 bases from J; junction bases left unmatched: 3. Here the CDR3 reads CASSVAGGLSYNEQFF. CDR3 nucleotide sequence: TGTGCCAGCAGCGTAGCGGGAGGACTCTCCTACAATGAGCAGTTCTTC.

The chain joins TRBV19 to TRBJ2-1; 8 bases match TRBD1. Per the germline V gene, CDR1 is LNHDA and CDR2 is SQIVND (reference sequence). The CDR3 contains 16 residues. J gave up 5 bases and V 3 bases, and 9 bases lay outside the gene matches. CDR3 loop: CASSITIRGLDNEQFF. The CDR3 DNA sequence: TGTGCCAGTAGTATCACCATCAGGGGGCTCGACAATGAGCAGTTCTTC.